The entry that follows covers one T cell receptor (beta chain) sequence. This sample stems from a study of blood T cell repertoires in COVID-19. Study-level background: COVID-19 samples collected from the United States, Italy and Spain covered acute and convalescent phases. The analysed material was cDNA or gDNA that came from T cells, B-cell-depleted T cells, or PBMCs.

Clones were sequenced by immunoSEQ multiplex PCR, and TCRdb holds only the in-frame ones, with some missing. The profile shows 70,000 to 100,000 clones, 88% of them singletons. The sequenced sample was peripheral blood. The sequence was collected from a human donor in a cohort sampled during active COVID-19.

The CDR3 DNA reads as TGTGCCAGCAGTTTTAATAGCGGGGGGTACAATGAGCAGTTCTTC. This codes for CASSFNSGGYNEQFF. The J gene is TRBJ2-1, the V gene TRBV27; 10 nucleotides align to TRBD2. Per the germline V gene, CDR1 is MNHEY and CDR2 is SMNVEV (reference sequence). The CDR3 spans 15 residues. V was clipped by 3 bases and J by 4 bases; unmatched bases: 3.